Below are 32 T cell receptor beta chains sequenced from a single sample in a study of immune evolution from preneoplasia to lung adenocarcinoma. Here immunoSEQ multiplex PCR was the method, and the copy in TCRdb shows in-frame clones only, minus some. The top ten hold 2% to 2.5% of the sample, which has approximately 7,700 clones, 70% to 90% seen once. The sequenced sample was FFPE minimally invasive lung adenocarcinoma tissue. All receptors come from an elderly person with lung adenocarcinoma.

CDR3 DNA sequence: TGCGCCAGCAGCGACCCCGGGGGCAAACTGTTTTTT. Its protein product is CASSDPGGKLFF. The chain uses TRBV5-1 and TRBJ1-4, with a weak D call TRBD1 (6 bases). In germline, CDR1 is SGHRS, CDR2 YFSETQ. The CDR3 sequence is 12 residues long. Trimming cost V 4 bases and J 11 bases, with 12 bases left between them.

V gene TRBV18 combines with J gene TRBJ2-7; D is uncertain. Looked up from germline, CDR1 is KGHSH and CDR2 is LQKENI. The V end was cut by 2 bases, the J end by 5 bases, with 4 bases between. The CDR3 contains 11 residues. The CDR3: CASSPGDEQYF. The DNA for the CDR3 is TGTGCCAGCTCACCAGGCGACGAGCAGTACTTC.

Note on this clone: One end of the junction is discordant with germline, which a read error may explain. The chain links TRBV7-7 to TRBJ2-1, with a possible D match to TRBD2 (6 bases). The CDR3 totals 13 residues. Germline CDR1 SSHAT, CDR2 FNYEAQ (reference sequence). The CDR3 region is CASSLGTRNEQFF. DNA of the CDR3: TGTGCTAGCAGCTTAGGGACTCGCAATGAGCAGTTCTTC.

There are a few counts of this clone. The gene calls are TRBV30 and TRBJ2-7; D tentatively reads TRBD1 or TRBD2 (5 bases each). Germline V gene lookup returns CDR1 GTSNPN and CDR2 SVGIG (reference sequence). Trimming shortened V by 4 bases and J by 4 bases, and 20 bases separated the two germline ends. CDR3 length: 15 residues. CDR3 sequence reads: CAWTHGAGAYYEQYF. DNA for the CDR3: TGTGCCTGGACCCACGGGGCAGGCGCATATTACGAGCAGTACTTC.

This rearrangement joins TRBV5-1 to TRBJ2-7; a possible D gene is TRBD2 (5 bases). V gave up 1 base and J gave up 5 bases, with 16 bases separating them. Looked up from germline, CDR1 is SGHRS and CDR2 is YFSETQ. The CDR3 has 15 residues. CDR3 sequence reads: CASSLTGNGKDEQYF. The CDR3 region has the DNA TGCGCCAGCAGCTTGACGGGGAACGGAAAGGACGAGCAGTACTTC.

The V gene is TRBV6-1, the J gene TRBJ2-7; 7 bases are shared with TRBD2. J gave up 0 bases and V 5 bases, and 4 bases lay outside the gene matches. This CDR3 contains 14 residues. CDR1 MNHNS and CDR2 SASEGT come from the germline V gene. CDR3 in DNA: TGTGCCAGCAGTACGGGGGGAACCTCCTACGAGCAGTACTTC. It yields the protein CASSTGGTSYEQYF.

This sequence joins TRBV11-2 and TRBJ2-1; 13 nucleotides agree with TRBD2. Germline V gene data show CDR1 as SGHAT and CDR2 as FQNNGV. This CDR3 has 15 residues. J gave up 3 bases and V 5 bases, and 1 base lay outside the gene matches. The chain's CDR3 is CASSRLAGGYNEQFF. CDR3 DNA: TGTGCCAGCAGCCGACTAGCGGGAGGCTACAATGAGCAGTTCTTC.

Written as DNA, the CDR3 is TGTGCCAGCAGCCGGGGGACTAGCGGTTTTGAGCAGTACTTC. It specifies CASSRGTSGFEQYF. The genes are TRBV7-2 and TRBJ2-7; 11 bases align to TRBD2. Trimming took 5 bases from V and 7 from J; bases not matched to a gene: 7. Germline V gene data show CDR1 as SGHTA and CDR2 as FQGNSA. The CDR3 sequence is 14 residues long. The entire variable domain, with the rest obtained from reference TRBV7-2 and TRBJ2-7, is as follows: GAGVSQSPSNKVTEKGKDVELRCDPISGHTALYWYRQSLGQGLEFLIYFQGNSAPDKSGLPSDRFSAERTGGSVSTLTIQRTQQEDSAVYLCASSRGTSGFEQYFGPGTRLTVT.

The rearrangement joins TRBV5-1 to TRBJ2-7, with D perhaps TRBD1 (6 bases). The length of the CDR3 is 12 residues. V lost 7 bases to trimming and J lost 5 bases, with 13 bases between them. Germline-derived CDR1 and CDR2 are SGHRS and YFSETQ. In DNA form, the CDR3 reads TGCGCCAGCTCCTCACAGGGCCACGAGCAGTACTTC. Translation: CASSSQGHEQYF.

The J gene is TRBJ1-4, the V gene TRBV4-2; TRBD1 aligns across 7 bases. The V gene end was trimmed by 3 bases and the J gene end by 8 bases; junction bases not matched to a gene: 18. In germline, CDR1 is LGHNA, CDR2 YNFKEQ. The length of the CDR3 is 18 residues. In nucleotides, the CDR3 is TGTGCCAGCAGCCATCCCAGAGTAGGACAGGCCCTAGGGGAAAAACTGTTTTTT. Translation gives CASSHPRVGQALGEKLFF.

The gene calls are TRBV6-6 and TRBJ1-3, with D hard to call. The CDR3 has 14 amino acids. The germline gives CDR1 MNHNY, CDR2 SVGAGI (reference sequence). Between the trimmed V and J ends, which lost 6 bases and 0 bases, there was a span of 9 bases. The CDR3 region has the DNA TGTGCCAGCAGGGACTCAACCTCTGGAAACACCATATATTTT. Amino acid sequence: CASRDSTSGNTIYF.

This clone was counted a single time. V is TRBV6-5 and J is TRBJ1-1; no firm D call. The germline V gene encodes CDR1 MNHEY and CDR2 SVGAGI. The CDR3 has 13 amino acids. V was cut by 5 bases and J by 6 bases, with 13 bases left in between. CDR3 coding DNA: TGTGCCAGCAGTCGTCTTAGGGTGTCTGAAGCTTTCTTT. It specifies CASSRLRVSEAFF.

This chain connects TRBV11-3 to TRBJ2-7, with D unclear. Trimming took off 4 bases at V and 10 bases at J, with 11 bases between the two ends. Germline loops: CDR1 SGHNT, CDR2 YENEEA. This CDR3 comprises 11 residues. The CDR3 DNA reads as TGTGCCAGCAGCTCTGATCATTCTCAGTACTTC. Its translation: CASSSDHSQYF.

The genes are TRBV6-6 and TRBJ1-3; D ambiguous. The CDR3 contains 12 residues. Trimming took off 6 bases at V and 4 bases at J, with 7 bases between the two ends. Germline V gene sequence: CDR1 MNHNY, CDR2 SVGAGI (reference sequence). The DNA of the CDR3 is TGTGCCAGCAGGCTGCTGGGAAACACCATATATTTT. Translated, it gives CASRLLGNTIYF.

The rearrangement links TRBV2 to TRBJ2-1; 7 bases align to TRBD1. V lost 7 bases, J lost 4 bases, and 4 bases stayed unmatched. CDR1 and CDR2 from the germline V gene are SNHLY and FYNNEI. CDR3 length equals 13 residues. The CDR3 loop is CASNRDSYNEQFF. The CDR3 region has the DNA TGTGCCAGCAACCGGGACAGTTACAATGAGCAGTTCTTC.

The sample holds one count of this clone. The rearrangement links TRBV27 to TRBJ1-6, with a weak D call TRBD1 (5 bases). Germline V CDR1 and CDR2: MNHEY, SMNVEV (reference sequence). V was pared by 0 bases and J by 10 bases, with 13 bases between. The CDR3 totals 15 residues. DNA for the CDR3: TGTGCCAGCAGTTTATCGTGGGGGGAACGGTCACCCCTCCACTTT. This sequence encodes CASSLSWGERSPLHF.

The chain carries TRBV12-5 and TRBJ2-7; 8 bases are a match to TRBD2. V dropped 0 bases and J dropped 0; count of bases not matched to a gene: 7. Germline V gives CDR1 LGHNT, CDR2 FRNRAP. The CDR3 totals 17 residues. In DNA, the CDR3 is TGTGCTAGTGGTTTGGTAGGGGTGAGCGGGAGCTCCTACGAGCAGTACTTC. Translated: CASGLVGVSGSSYEQYF.

The chain has TRBV29-1 and TRBJ2-1; D is perhaps TRBD1 (6 bases). The V gene lost 6 bases and the J gene lost 5 bases, with 17 bases spanning the gap. This CDR3 is built from 14 residues. CDR1 and CDR2 from the germline V gene are SQVTM and ANQGSEA. In DNA form, the CDR3 reads TGCAGCGTACCGACAGGTTTCACTGACAATGAGCAGTTCTTC. Protein product: CSVPTGFTDNEQFF.

CDR3 sequence reads: CASSWDRNYEQYF. CDR3 DNA sequence: TGTGCCAGCAGCTGGGACAGGAACTACGAGCAGTACTTC. The J gene is TRBJ2-7, the V gene TRBV5-4; 8 bases match TRBD1. The CDR3 contains 13 residues. Germline values: CDR1 SGHNT, CDR2 YYREEE (reference sequence). V shed 3 bases and J 3 bases; nucleotides not matched to a gene: 2.

This chain uses TRBV5-1 with TRBJ2-7; 10 positions agree with TRBD1. The length of the CDR3 is 14 residues. V dropped 5 bases and J dropped 2; count of bases not matched to a gene: 4. Germline-derived CDR1 and CDR2 are SGHRS and YFSETQ. CDR3 region: CASSTGTGAYEQYF. The CDR3 DNA follows: TGCGCCAGCAGTACCGGGACAGGGGCCTACGAGCAGTACTTC.

V usage is TRBV30 and J usage is TRBJ2-2, with a possible D match to TRBD2 (5 bases). Trimming removed 4 bases at V and 1 base at J, with 10 bases between. Germline V gene lookup returns CDR1 GTSNPN and CDR2 SVGIG (reference sequence). The CDR3 has 14 residues. CDR3 residues: CAWNNGMNTGELFF. CDR3 nucleotide sequence: TGTGCCTGGAATAACGGGATGAACACCGGGGAGCTGTTTTTT.

This clone was observed a few times. The V and J genes are TRBV28 and TRBJ2-7; TRBD1 matches 7 bases. CDR1 is MDHEN and CDR2 is SYDVKM in the germline V gene. CDR3 length: 16 residues. V was pared by 2 bases and J by 8 bases, with 15 bases of the junction left unmatched. The CDR3 loop is CASSLHQTGSQGKQYF. The CDR3 DNA reads as TGTGCCAGCAGTTTACACCAGACAGGGTCCCAAGGGAAGCAGTACTTC.

V usage is TRBV5-1 and J usage is TRBJ1-1; no definite D call. Germline CDR1 reads SGHRS; CDR2 reads YFSETQ. The CDR3 has 15 amino acids. V shed 4 bases and J shed 1 base, with 14 bases lying between them. Here the CDR3 DNA reads TGCGCCAGCAGCCCATTTAATATTAAGAACACTGAAGCTTTCTTT. The encoded protein is CASSPFNIKNTEAFF.

This rearrangement joins TRBV9 to TRBJ1-4; D is unresolved. The CDR3 is made up of 15 amino acids. Trimming took 0 bases from V and 3 from J, leaving 9 bases between them. The germline V gene encodes CDR1 SGDLS and CDR2 YYNGEE. This chain's CDR3 is CASSVDVVPNEKLFF. The CDR3 DNA sequence: TGTGCCAGCAGCGTAGACGTGGTGCCTAATGAAAAACTGTTTTTT.

Concerning this clone itself: Mismatch with germline at one junction end may stem from a read error. The chain is built from TRBV7-7 and TRBJ2-7, with 8 positions matching TRBD1. This CDR3 has 13 residues. Germline assignment: CDR1 SSHAT and CDR2 FNYEAQ (reference sequence). The CDR3: CASRRRQGYEQYF. CDR3 sequence (DNA): TGTGCTAGCAGACGAAGACAGGGGTACGAGCAGTACTTC.

The V and J genes are TRBV6-5 and TRBJ2-7, with D tentatively TRBD1 or TRBD2 (5 bases each). CDR3 size: 15 residues. CDR1 and CDR2 from the germline V gene are MNHEY and SVGAGI. V lost 6 bases and J 7 bases, leaving 22 bases between the germline ends. The CDR3 here is CASSAEYRTSGEQYF. The DNA of the CDR3 is TGTGCCAGCAGCGCCGAATACAGGACGTCGGGGGAGCAGTACTTC.

The V gene is TRBV19, the J gene TRBJ1-2; tentative D call: TRBD1 (6 bases). The V and J ends lost 3 bases and 3 bases respectively, with 8 bases between them. The CDR3 covers 13 residues. CDR1 is LNHDA, CDR2 SQIVND, per germline (reference sequence). CDR3 DNA sequence: TGTGCCAGTAGTATTTCAGGGGACTATGGCTACACCTTC. This codes for CASSISGDYGYTF.

J is TRBJ2-2 and V is TRBV6-1; 10 bases fit TRBD1. Germline CDR1 MNHNS, CDR2 SASEGT. The CDR3 has 16 amino acids. The J segment lost 6 bases and the V segment lost 4 bases, leaving 8 bases of the junction unmatched. The CDR3 DNA is TGTGCCAGCAGTGGACAGACAGGGGGCGCCCCCGGGGAGCTGTTTTTT. Amino acids: CASSGQTGGAPGELFF.

The V gene is TRBV5-1, the J gene TRBJ2-1, with 11 bases fitting TRBD2. The CDR3 is 17 amino acids. CDR1 is SGHRS and CDR2 is YFSETQ in the germline V gene. Losses at the gene ends were 0 bases for V and 7 bases for J; bases not matched to a gene: 9. CDR3 sequence reads: CASSLELAGVGRNEQFF. CDR3 in DNA: TGCGCCAGCAGCTTGGAACTAGCGGGAGTGGGTAGGAATGAGCAGTTCTTC.

The chain is built from TRBV7-8 and TRBJ1-4; perhaps TRBD1 as D (5 bases). Per the germline V gene, CDR1 is SGHVS and CDR2 is FQNEAQ. The V and J ends lost 1 base and 4 bases respectively, with 16 bases between them. There are 17 residues in the CDR3. The CDR3 here is CASSLGGDVALNEKLFF. DNA of the CDR3: TGTGCCAGCAGCTTAGGGGGGGACGTGGCGCTTAATGAAAAACTGTTTTTT.

The chain recombines TRBV5-8 with TRBJ2-1; TRBD2 matches 10 bases. The CDR3 sequence is 16 residues long. Trimming took 0 bases from V and 4 from J; bases not matched to a gene: 4. The germline V gene encodes CDR1 SGHTS and CDR2 YDEGEE. The DNA for the CDR3 is TGTGCCAGCAGCTTGGGGGGACTAGCGATTTACAATGAGCAGTTCTTC. The encoded protein is CASSLGGLAIYNEQFF. The variable domain in full, completed from reference TRBV5-8 and TRBJ2-1, reads EAGVTQSPTHLIKTRGQQATLRCSPISGHTSVYWYQQALGLGLQFLLWYDEGEERNRGNFPPRFSGRQFPNYSSELNVNALELEDSALYLCASSLGGLAIYNEQFFGPGTRLTVL.

The chain links TRBV5-1 to TRBJ2-7, with D perhaps TRBD1 (5 bases). Trimming took off 4 bases at V and 3 bases at J, with 11 bases between the two ends. From germline, CDR1 is SGHRS and CDR2 YFSETQ. This CDR3 is built from 13 residues. CDR3 sequence (DNA): TGCGCCAGCAGCCCACAGACAGACTACGAGCAGTACTTC. Its protein is CASSPQTDYEQYF.